The 10 T cell receptor beta chains presented below share a single source sample, sequenced in a study of blood T cell repertoires in COVID-19. The method was immunoSEQ multiplex PCR; TCRdb's version includes in-frame clones alone and lacks a portion of them. The sample shows roughly 300,000 clones, approximately 90% of them seen only once. The sample taken for sequencing was PBMCs or T cells enriched from blood (not recorded which). Every receptor here comes from a woman aged 25 to 39 who had recovered from COVID-19.

V gene TRBV19 combines with J gene TRBJ1-2, with 9 bases fitting TRBD1. CDR3 length equals 14 residues. Germline CDR1 and CDR2: LNHDA and SQIVND (reference sequence). The J segment lost 8 bases and the V segment lost 7 bases, leaving 11 bases of the junction unmatched. The CDR3 protein is CASKPGQGREGYTF. The CDR3 region has the DNA TGTGCCAGTAAGCCGGGACAGGGCCGCGAGGGCTACACCTTC.

The count of this clone is one. V usage is TRBV7-9 and J usage is TRBJ2-7, with 7 bases matching TRBD2. V shed 5 bases and J 0 bases; nucleotides not matched to a gene: 16. Germline V gives CDR1 SEHNR, CDR2 FQNEAQ (reference sequence). CDR3 size: 18 residues. CDR3 residues: CASSQSLEAGSSSYEQYF. For the CDR3, the DNA is TGTGCCAGCAGCCAATCTCTCGAAGCGGGGTCAAGCTCCTACGAGCAGTACTTC.

The chain employs TRBV12-3 or TRBV12-4 and TRBJ2-4; 13 nucleotides match TRBD2. This CDR3 is 13 amino acids long. The ends lost 2 bases at V and 15 bases at J; junction bases unmatched: 4. The CDR3, as DNA: TGTGCCAGCAGTTTAACTAGCGGGAGGGTTCCGTACTTC. Amino acids: CASSLTSGRVPYF.

This clone was observed a single time. The gene calls are TRBV4-3 and TRBJ1-4; 7 bases are shared with TRBD1. The length of the CDR3 is 17 residues. Germline CDR1 and CDR2: LGHNA and YSLEER. With 0 bases clipped from V and 5 bases from J, the junction kept 9 bases outside the gene matches. In DNA form, the CDR3 reads TGCGCCAGCAGCCAAGACGGGACCGGGACAGACAATGAAAAACTGTTTTTT. Its translation: CASSQDGTGTDNEKLFF.

The chain combines TRBV27 with TRBJ1-2; D unclear. The V and J ends lost 6 bases and 5 bases respectively, with 13 bases between them. Germline CDR1 MNHEY, CDR2 SMNVEV (reference sequence). The CDR3 contains 13 residues. The CDR3 DNA reads as TGTGCCAGCAGGGGCAGCGGAAAATATGGCTACACCTTC. Its protein is CASRGSGKYGYTF.

V usage is TRBV29-1 and J usage is TRBJ1-1; D gene ambiguous. V was pared by 2 bases and J by 1 base, with 8 bases between. Germline assignment: CDR1 SQVTM and CDR2 ANQGSEA. CDR3 length: 13 amino acids. This chain's CDR3 is CSVETSWNTEAFF. The CDR3 DNA is TGCAGCGTTGAAACGAGTTGGAACACTGAAGCTTTCTTT.

The V gene is TRBV24-1, the J gene TRBJ1-5; TRBD1 aligns across 7 bases. There are 13 residues in the CDR3. CDR1 is KGHDR, CDR2 SFDVKD, per germline. Trimming cost V 9 bases and J 8 bases; bases outside gene matches: 9. The CDR3 sequence is CATGRQGLEPQHF. The CDR3 DNA reads TGTGCCACCGGCAGACAGGGATTGGAGCCCCAGCATTTT.

The V call is TRBV6-5, the J call TRBJ2-7; D possibly corresponds to TRBD1 (6 bases). The length of the CDR3 is 13 residues. CDR1 is MNHEY, CDR2 SVGAGI, per germline. V was cut by 2 bases and J by 7 bases, with 12 bases left in between. This CDR3 is CASSYMVGGEQYF. The CDR3 region has the DNA TGTGCCAGCAGTTACATGGTAGGGGGTGAGCAGTACTTC.

This clone was detected only a few times. The V and J genes are TRBV29-1 and TRBJ1-1; possible D gene TRBD1, 5 bases. Germline loops: CDR1 SQVTM, CDR2 ANQGSEA. With 6 bases removed from V and 1 base from J, the gap between germline ends came to 15 bases. CDR3 length: 14 amino acids. CDR3 sequence: CSVGGREGNTEAFF. CDR3 sequence (DNA): TGCAGCGTCGGGGGACGGGAGGGGAACACTGAAGCTTTCTTT.

The rearrangement uses TRBV6-1 and TRBJ1-1; D possibly corresponds to TRBD1 (6 bases). This CDR3 spans 15 amino acids. Germline CDR1 and CDR2: MNHNS and SASEGT. V lost 3 bases, J lost 3 bases, and 14 bases lay in between. The CDR3 nucleotides read TGTGCCAGCAGTGAGGCGGGGGCATCGGACACTGAAGCTTTCTTT. It translates to CASSEAGASDTEAFF.